This T cell receptor beta chain derives from a study of cytomegalovirus exposure and HLA in healthy donors. Generated by immunoSEQ multiplex PCR, the TCRdb table keeps only in-frame clones and is missing some. Of fewer than 140,000 clones detected, less than 90% appear once; the ten largest clones hold about 2%. Germline-derived CDR1 and CDR2 are SGDLS and YYNGEE. V was trimmed by 2 bases and J by 8 bases, leaving 11 bases between them. This CDR3 spans 13 amino acids. The donors were part of the validation cohort, which consisted of about 120 subjects and was separate from the first cohort of 600 to 850 subjects.

The source of this sequence is a woman aged 18-35 years in good health and CMV-seropositive. Sequencing was carried out using PBMCs. V gene TRBV9 combines with J gene TRBJ2-1; possible D gene TRBD1, 5 bases. In nucleotides, the CDR3 is TGTGCCAGCAGCGTGGAAGGGGTCGATGAGCAGTTCTTC. Amino acid sequence: CASSVEGVDEQFF.